This T cell receptor beta chain came from a study of blood T cell repertoires in COVID-19. Study details: Collection of acute and convalescent COVID-19 samples took place in the United States, Italy and Spain. The analysed material was cDNA or gDNA that came from T cells, B-cell-depleted T cells, or PBMCs.

In the authors' workflow: From reference gene primer amplification, estimates of nucleated cell counts were derived. Produced via immunoSEQ multiplex PCR; TCRdb's table is partial and in-frame only. V and J calls and clone size follow that table, whereas D and trimming were derived from the DNA. The sample includes about 80,000 clones, around 79% of them seen just once. The V and J ends lost 5 bases and 8 bases respectively, with 15 bases between them. Per the germline V gene, CDR1 is SEHNR and CDR2 is FQNEAQ (reference sequence). This CDR3 contains 14 residues. The sample taken for sequencing was peripheral blood. The chain carries TRBV7-9 and TRBJ1-4; D not resolved. The receptor comes from a human donor in a cohort sampled during active COVID-19. CDR3: CASSLQEVGEKLFF. CDR3 coding DNA: TGTGCCAGCAGCCTCCAGGAGGTAGGGGAAAAACTGTTTTTT.